The T cell receptor beta chain under discussion was sequenced for a study of T cell responses to AZD1222 COVID-19 vaccine (dated by TCRdb to 2020 to 2023). Looking at the study overall: Because spike-specific TCR depth and breadth did not differ between the two schedules, AZD1222 recipients who got a second dose at roughly 4 weeks were pooled with those who got a second dose at roughly 12 weeks. A total of more than 230 trial participants underwent TCR sequencing, of whom 207 received two doses of AZD1222 and approximately 25 received two doses of the MenACWY control vaccine. Trial participants were enrolled by age into 18-55, 56-69 and 70-plus year subgroups, with around 150, 28 and 57 TCR-sequenced participants respectively. General findings and caveats noted by the study authors: CD4 TCRs associated with the vaccine covered the entire spike protein, and the dominant responses were in regions 160-218 and 743-854. Conclusions about previously exposed vaccinees are limited because only a handful of AZD1222 recipients were SARS-CoV-2 seropositive at baseline. The 56-69-year group was small, and its depth increase did not reach significance, likely because of low power. Participants were mostly white British, with more females than males. The authors suggested clonal diversity may have been underestimated. Because no day 14 peak-response samples were available, repertoires were characterized only after the peak T cell response. After two AZD1222 doses, both the breadth and the depth of spike-specific TCRs were significantly higher than at day 0 and than in MenACWY recipients. Reportedly, almost half of the unique spike-specific TCRs recognized epitopes lying outside the regions that are mutated in the B.1.351 and B.1.1.7 variants.

With respect to this clone: What this receptor recognizes is not known. Per-base qualities were not stored, and no clone one base away is much larger.

The CDR3 measures 16 amino acids from cysteine to phenylalanine. This entry keeps only the CDR3 DNA: 48 bases, framed from base 1. CDR1 and CDR2, per the germline V gene, are SQVTM and ANQGSEA. V loses 4 bases, J loses 0 bases, and the germline ends lie 15 bases apart. This sample's time point label indicates: baseline before first vaccination. Samples from vaccinated people were obtained from the UK trials COV001 and COV002, which included a single-blind randomized controlled phase 2/3 trial of AZD1222 (ChAdOx1 nCoV-19) in healthy adults. For TCRbeta chain sequencing, PBMC samples from trial participants were taken at day 0 and at day 28 after the second dose. The CDR3 regions of human TCRbeta chains were analyzed by immunosequencing. On the study's bioinformatics: Repertoire TCRs were matched against a reference library of SARS-CoV-2-specific TCRs generated with the MIRA antigen-specificity platform. Breadth was defined as the fraction of unique TCRs that were SARS-CoV-2-associated, and depth was defined as the fraction of total T cells that were SARS-CoV-2-associated. Using the MIRA data, each spike-specific TCR was mapped to the spike region that the TCR reacts to and placed in a CD4 or CD8 class. Log10-transformed breadth and depth values were compared by one-way ANOVA with Sidak's multiple comparisons tests. TCRdb holds this immuneACCESS table with in-frame rearrangements only. Some clones are missing; in checked studies, unresolved V genes explain under half, and the rest has no known cause. V and J calls and clone size come straight from that table; D and trimming were deduced from the DNA. For this sample the table gives more than 60,000 clones, of which over 75% were detected only once. The ten largest account for 17% of the sample.

This specimen was peripheral blood, taken on day 0 of AZD1222 vaccination. The V and J segments used are TRBV29-1 and TRBJ2-2; possibly the D gene is TRBD1, per 6 matching bases. This receptor was identified in an adult in good health. CDR3 reads: CSVGGRGNTNTGELFF. The DNA sequence is TGCAGCGTTGGGGGAAGGGGGAATACGAACACCGGGGAGCTGTTTTTT.